This TCR beta chain was sequenced in a study of Ad26.COV2.S vaccination and SARS-CoV-2 variants (dated by TCRdb to the early 2020s). In the study overall: Donors in the vaccine arm were drawn from COV1001, a multicentre, randomized, double-blind, placebo-controlled phase I-IIa trial testing Ad26.COV2.S in healthy adults. Ad26.COV2.S was given intramuscularly at 5x10^10 or 1x10^11 viral particles, as a single shot or as two shots 56 days apart. Sequencing of the TCRbeta repertoire served to evaluate the specificity and breadth of SARS-CoV-2-reactive T cell receptors following Ad26.COV2.S vaccination. A total of 32 samples were included in the TCR-sequenced set, comprising about 20 Ad26.COV2.S vaccine recipients, 5 placebo recipients and 8 SARS-CoV-2 convalescent individuals. Trial participants were randomized into five groups of five, in which low-dose or high-dose Ad26.COV2.S was given once or twice, or placebo was given on both occasions. Investigators remained blinded to trial group allocation during experiments and outcome assessment.

About this clone: Its antigen is still unknown. Base-call qualities are not available, and no considerably larger clone is one nucleotide away.

V is pruned by 5 bases and J by 11 bases, leaving 5 bases of the junction without a gene match. The CDR3 numbers 13 residues from cysteine through phenylalanine. The entry retains the CDR3 DNA only, 39 bases that are in frame from base 1. The germline V gene (reference sequence) yields MNHEY for CDR1 and SMNVEV for CDR2. The immunoSEQ Assay was the method used to sequence TCRbeta CDR3 regions. After extraction, genomic DNA underwent amplification by bias-controlled multiplex PCR, followed by high-throughput sequencing. The study's own analysis went as follows. To quantify the absolute abundance of each unique TCRbeta CDR3 region, sequences were collapsed and filtered. T cell fraction was estimated by normalizing TCRbeta template counts to usable DNA, with usable DNA measured through amplification of reference genes found in all nucleated cells. Repertoire TCRs were annotated as SARS-CoV-2-specific when V gene, CDR3 amino acid sequence and J gene were exactly matched to a known reactive TCR set. The reference SARS-CoV-2 TCR set came from MIRA and was filtered for enrichment in COVID-19-positive ImmuneCODE repertoires, removing public or cross-reactive TCRs. Using the MIRA antigens, annotated TCRs were further analysed by specific ORF or by position within an ORF. Breadth was defined as annotated unique rearrangements over total unique productive rearrangements; depth was the summed frequency of those rearrangements. Group comparisons of TCR breadth used two-sided Wilcoxon rank-sum tests. Not all clones reach the TCRdb copy of this immuneACCESS table, which keeps in-frame sequences only. Checked studies attribute under half of the gap to unresolved V genes and leave the rest unexplained. From that table come the V and J calls and clone size; the DNA was used to work out D and trimming. Within this sample are around 380,000 clones, with roughly nine tenths of them counted one time only. The top ten hold around 3.4% of the sample.

On the study overall, not on this receptor specifically: According to the authors, total T cell responses may have been underestimated by the TCR breadth and depth analyses. Comparing responses between vaccine doses or regimens was not something the study was powered to do. Vaccine and placebo recipients had comparable non-spike TCR breadth, which fits with the vaccine containing only spike. After vaccination, substantial breadth of spike-specific CD8+ and CD4+ T cell responses was reported. Spike-specific TCR breadth was higher in Ad26.COV2.S recipients than in placebo recipients (P = 0.0014).

This sample's treatment or condition label indicates: approximately 18 received Ad26.COV2.S at low or high dose, single or two shots; a few received placebo; per-sample allocation not given. Repertoires of vaccine and placebo recipients were sequenced from samples taken on day 63 after the first injection. Between 29 July and 7 August 2020, Cohort 1b enrolled about two dozen adults aged 18-55 years at one site in Boston, USA. Ad26.COV2.S was a replication-incompetent adenovirus type 26 vector that expressed a prefusion-stabilized SARS-CoV-2 spike protein derived from the original Wuhan strain. The source was peripheral blood, collected in a trial of Ad26.COV2.S vaccine versus placebo. The TCR comes from a person aged 18 to 59 who received the Ad26.COV2.S COVID-19 vaccine or a placebo. The rearrangement joined TRBV27 to TRBJ1-6; 8 of the junction bases match TRBD1. The nucleotide sequence reads TGTGCCAGCAGTGTATACAGGGGGGCACCCCTCCACTTT. Protein translation: CASSVYRGAPLHF.